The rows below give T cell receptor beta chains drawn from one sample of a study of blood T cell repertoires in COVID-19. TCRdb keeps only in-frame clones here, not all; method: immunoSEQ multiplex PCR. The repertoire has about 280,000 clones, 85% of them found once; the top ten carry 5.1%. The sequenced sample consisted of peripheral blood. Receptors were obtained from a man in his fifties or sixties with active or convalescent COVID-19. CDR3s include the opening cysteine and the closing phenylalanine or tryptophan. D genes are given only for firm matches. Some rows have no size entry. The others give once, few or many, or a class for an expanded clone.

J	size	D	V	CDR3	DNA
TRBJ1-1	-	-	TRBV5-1	CASSLAGGYEAFF	TGCGCCAGCAGCTTGGCCGGGGGTTATGAAGCTTTCTTT
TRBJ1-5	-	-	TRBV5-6	CASSSTGSNQPQHF	TGTGCCAGCAGCTCGACGGGGAGCAATCAGCCCCAGCATTTT
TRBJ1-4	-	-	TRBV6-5	CASSYQAQASEKLFF	TGTGCCAGCAGTTACCAGGCACAGGCGTCTGAAAAACTGTTTTTT
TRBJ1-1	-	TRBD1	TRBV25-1	CASSDSRQGAWTEAFF	TGTGCCAGCAGTGACTCTAGACAGGGGGCTTGGACTGAAGCTTTCTTT
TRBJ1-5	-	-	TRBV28	CASSPPGTLSQPQHF	TGTGCCAGCAGTCCCCCCGGGACATTGAGCCAGCCCCAGCATTTT
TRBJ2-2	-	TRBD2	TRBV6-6	CASSPPGLARSGELFF	TGTGCCAGCAGTCCTCCGGGACTAGCGAGGTCCGGGGAGCTGTTTTTT
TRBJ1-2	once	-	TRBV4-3	CASSQGHAGAPQYGYTF	TGCGCCAGCAGCCAAGGGCACGCGGGGGCACCTCAATATGGCTACACCTTC
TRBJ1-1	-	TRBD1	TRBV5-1	CASSSGTGGTEAFF	TGCGCCAGCAGCTCCGGGACAGGGGGAACTGAAGCTTTCTTT
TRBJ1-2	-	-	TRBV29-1	CSVSKGDGYTF	TGCAGCGTCAGCAAGGGGGATGGCTACACCTTC
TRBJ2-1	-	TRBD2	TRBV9	CASSSWTSGNNEQFF	TGTGCCAGCAGCTCCTGGACTAGCGGAAACAATGAGCAGTTCTTC
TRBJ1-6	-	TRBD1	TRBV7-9	CASSFALGTGRVSPLHF	TGTGCCAGCAGCTTCGCGCTCGGGACAGGGCGGGTTTCACCCCTCCACTTT
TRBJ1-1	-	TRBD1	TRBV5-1	CASREGTGGIAEAFF	TGCGCCAGCCGCGAAGGGACAGGGGGAATCGCTGAAGCTTTCTTT
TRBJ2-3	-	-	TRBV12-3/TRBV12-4	CASTRGYGTQYF	TGTGCCAGCACCCGGGGTTACGGTACGCAGTATTTT
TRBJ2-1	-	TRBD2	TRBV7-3	CASSSSGHSYNEQFF	TGTGCCAGCAGCTCTAGCGGGCATAGCTACAATGAGCAGTTCTTC
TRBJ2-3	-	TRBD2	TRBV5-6	CAAGEPGGDTQYF	TGTGCCGCGGGGGAGCCGGGGGGAGATACGCAGTATTTT
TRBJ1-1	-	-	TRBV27	CASSPQWPPRGTEAFF	TGTGCCAGCAGCCCCCAGTGGCCTCCACGGGGGACTGAAGCTTTCTTT
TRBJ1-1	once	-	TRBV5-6	CASNQNLNTEAFF	TGTGCCAGCAATCAGAATTTGAACACTGAAGCTTTCTTT
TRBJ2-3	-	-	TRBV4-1	CASSQGGGYTQYF	TGCGCCAGCAGCCAAGGAGGCGGCTATACGCAGTATTTT
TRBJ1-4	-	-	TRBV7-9	CASSLSNSEKLFF	TGTGCCAGCAGCTTATCCAACTCTGAAAAACTGTTTTTT
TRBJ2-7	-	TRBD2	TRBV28	CASSLISSGSKVGGEQYF	TGTGCCAGCAGTTTAATTTCTAGCGGGAGTAAAGTTGGAGGCGAGCAGTACTTC
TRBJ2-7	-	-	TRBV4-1	CASSQGGQSEQYF	TGCGCCAGCAGCCAAGGAGGGCAGTCCGAGCAGTACTTC
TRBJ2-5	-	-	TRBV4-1	CASSQDRKQETQYF	TGCGCCAGCAGCCAAGACAGGAAACAAGAGACCCAGTACTTC
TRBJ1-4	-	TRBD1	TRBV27	CASSTRGRGEKLFF	TGTGCCAGCAGTACCAGGGGGCGCGGTGAAAAACTGTTTTTT
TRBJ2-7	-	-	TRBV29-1	CSVEGEVRYEQYF	TGCAGCGTTGAAGGGGAGGTCCGATACGAGCAGTACTTC
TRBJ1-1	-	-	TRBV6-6	CASTNREGLNTEAFF	TGTGCCAGCACCAATCGGGAGGGGTTGAACACTGAAGCTTTCTTT
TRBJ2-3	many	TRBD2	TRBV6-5	CASSPTSGSDTQYF	TGTGCCAGCAGCCCGACTAGCGGGAGCGATACGCAGTATTTT
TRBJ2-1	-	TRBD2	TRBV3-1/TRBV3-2	CASSQLPGLAGGGEQFF	TGTGCCAGCAGCCAACTACCGGGACTAGCGGGCGGGGGTGAGCAGTTCTTC
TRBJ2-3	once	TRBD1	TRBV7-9	CASSSPTGSSTDTQYF	TGTGCCAGCAGCAGCCCGACAGGGTCCAGCACAGATACGCAGTATTTT
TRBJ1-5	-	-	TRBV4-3	CASSPGQYSNQPQHF	TGCGCCAGCAGCCCCGGACAGTATAGCAATCAGCCCCAGCATTTT
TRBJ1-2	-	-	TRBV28	CASSLRTGGYTF	TGTGCCAGCAGTTTGCGGACTGGTGGCTACACCTTC
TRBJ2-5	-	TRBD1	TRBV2	CASTRDREETQYF	TGTGCCAGCACCCGAGACAGGGAAGAGACCCAGTACTTC
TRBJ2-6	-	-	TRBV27	CASSLTVYGANVLTF	TGTGCCAGCAGTTTGACAGTGTACGGGGCCAACGTCCTGACTTTC
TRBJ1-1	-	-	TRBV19	CASSISRGLFEAFF	TGTGCCAGTAGTATCAGCAGGGGCCTCTTCGAAGCTTTCTTT
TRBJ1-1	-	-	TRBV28	CASSLTGTMNTEAFF	TGTGCCAGCAGTTTGACGGGGACTATGAACACTGAAGCTTTCTTT
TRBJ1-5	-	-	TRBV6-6	CASGMQGYQPQHF	TGTGCCAGCGGTATGCAGGGATATCAGCCCCAGCATTTT
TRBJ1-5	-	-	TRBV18	CASSPRQFNQPQHF	TGTGCCAGCTCACCACGACAGTTCAATCAGCCCCAGCATTTT
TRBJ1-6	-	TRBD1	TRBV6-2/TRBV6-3	CASSYSPQGSSYNSPLHF	TGTGCCAGCAGTTACTCCCCACAGGGGAGCTCCTATAATTCACCCCTCCACTTT
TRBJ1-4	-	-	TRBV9	CASSVEGGLGEKLFF	TGTGCCAGCAGCGTAGAGGGCGGGTTGGGTGAAAAACTGTTTTTT
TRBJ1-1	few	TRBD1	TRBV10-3	CAVQQGPSGEAFF	TGTGCCGTCCAACAGGGGCCGAGCGGTGAAGCTTTCTTT
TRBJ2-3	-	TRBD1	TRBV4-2	CASSQVVRAAGGDTQYF	TGTGCCAGCAGCCAGGTAGTCCGGGCCGCAGGGGGAGATACGCAGTATTTT
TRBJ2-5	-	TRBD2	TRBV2	CASRRSLAGEETQYF	TGTGCCAGCAGACGATCCCTAGCGGGAGAGGAGACCCAGTACTTC
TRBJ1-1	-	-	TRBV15	CATSRARRSSLAEAFF	TGTGCCACCAGCAGAGCCCGCAGGTCCAGTTTGGCTGAAGCTTTCTTT
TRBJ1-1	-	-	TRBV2	CASSERENTEAFF	TGTGCCAGCAGTGAACGGGAGAACACTGAAGCTTTCTTT
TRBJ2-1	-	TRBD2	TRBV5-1	CASSFAGDEGQFF	TGCGCCAGCAGCTTTGCGGGAGATGAAGGGCAGTTCTTC
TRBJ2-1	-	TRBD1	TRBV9	CASSLPGQTPPDRVRYNEQFF	TGTGCCAGCAGCTTGCCCGGTCAGACCCCCCCGGACAGGGTAAGGTACAATGAGCAGTTCTTC
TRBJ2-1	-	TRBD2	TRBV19	CASSSLADSYNEQFF	TGTGCCAGTAGTTCACTAGCGGACTCCTACAATGAGCAGTTCTTC